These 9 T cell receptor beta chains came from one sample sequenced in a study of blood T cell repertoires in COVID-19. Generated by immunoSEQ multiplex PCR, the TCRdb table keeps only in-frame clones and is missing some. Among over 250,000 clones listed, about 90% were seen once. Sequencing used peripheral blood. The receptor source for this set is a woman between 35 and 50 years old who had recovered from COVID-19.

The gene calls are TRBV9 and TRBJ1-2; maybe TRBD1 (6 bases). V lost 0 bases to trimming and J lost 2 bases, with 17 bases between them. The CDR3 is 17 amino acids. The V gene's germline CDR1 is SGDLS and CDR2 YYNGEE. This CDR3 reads CASSVDSGSQGNYGYTF. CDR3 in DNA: TGTGCCAGCAGCGTAGATTCCGGCTCCCAGGGGAACTATGGCTACACCTTC.

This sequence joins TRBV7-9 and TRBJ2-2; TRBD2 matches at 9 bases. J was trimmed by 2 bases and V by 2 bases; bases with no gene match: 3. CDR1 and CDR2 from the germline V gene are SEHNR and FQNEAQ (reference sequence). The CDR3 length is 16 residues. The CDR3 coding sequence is TGTGCCAGCAGCTTATCAGCGGGGGGAAACACCGGGGAGCTGTTTTTT. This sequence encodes CASSLSAGGNTGELFF.

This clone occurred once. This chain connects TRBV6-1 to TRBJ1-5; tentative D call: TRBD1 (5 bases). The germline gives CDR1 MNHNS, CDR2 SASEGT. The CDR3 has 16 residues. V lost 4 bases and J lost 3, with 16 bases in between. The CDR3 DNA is TGTGCCAGCAGTGTTACATTAGGGGTTTCCAATCAGCCCCAGCATTTT. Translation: CASSVTLGVSNQPQHF.

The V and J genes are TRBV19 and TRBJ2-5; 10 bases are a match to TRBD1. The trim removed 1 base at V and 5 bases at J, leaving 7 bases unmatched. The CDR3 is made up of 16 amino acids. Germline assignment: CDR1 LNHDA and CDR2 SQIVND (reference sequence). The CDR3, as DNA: TGTGCCAGTAGTATAGGACAGACAGGGGGCGTGGAGACCCAGTACTTC. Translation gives CASSIGQTGGVETQYF.

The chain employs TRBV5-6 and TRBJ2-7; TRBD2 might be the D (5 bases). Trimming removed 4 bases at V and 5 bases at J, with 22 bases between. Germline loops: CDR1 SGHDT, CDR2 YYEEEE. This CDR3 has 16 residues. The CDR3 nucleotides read TGTGCCAGCAGCCCCTTTTGGGTTTCGGGGTTTAACGAGCAGTACTTC. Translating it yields CASSPFWVSGFNEQYF.

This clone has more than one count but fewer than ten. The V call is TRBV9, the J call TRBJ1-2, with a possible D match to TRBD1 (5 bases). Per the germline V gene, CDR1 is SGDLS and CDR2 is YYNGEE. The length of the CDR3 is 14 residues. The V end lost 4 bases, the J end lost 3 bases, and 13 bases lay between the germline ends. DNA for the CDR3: TGTGCCAGCAGCCCCTCGACGGGGGACTATGGCTACACCTTC. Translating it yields CASSPSTGDYGYTF.

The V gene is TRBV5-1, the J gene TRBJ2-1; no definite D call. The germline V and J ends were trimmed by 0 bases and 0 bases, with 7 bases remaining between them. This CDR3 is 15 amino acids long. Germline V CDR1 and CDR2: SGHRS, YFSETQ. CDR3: CASSLGAVSYNEQFF. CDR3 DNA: TGCGCCAGCAGCTTGGGGGCAGTCTCCTACAATGAGCAGTTCTTC.

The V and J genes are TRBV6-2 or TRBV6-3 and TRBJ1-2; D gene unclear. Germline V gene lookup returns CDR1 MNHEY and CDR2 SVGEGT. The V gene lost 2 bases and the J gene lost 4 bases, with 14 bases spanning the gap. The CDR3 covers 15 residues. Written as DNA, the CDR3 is TGTGCCAGCAGTTACGAGGCCGACGGCATCTATGGCTACACCTTC. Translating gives CASSYEADGIYGYTF.

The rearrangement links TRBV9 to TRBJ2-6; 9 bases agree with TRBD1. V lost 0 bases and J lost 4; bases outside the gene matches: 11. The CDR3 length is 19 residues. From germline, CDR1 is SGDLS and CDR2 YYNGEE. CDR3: CASSVVSGTGRTGANVLTF. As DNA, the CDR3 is TGTGCCAGCAGCGTAGTATCCGGGACAGGGAGAACCGGGGCCAACGTCCTGACTTTC. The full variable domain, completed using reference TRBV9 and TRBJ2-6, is DSGVTQTPKHLITATGQRVTLRCSPRSGDLSVYWYQQSLDQGLQFLIQYYNGEERAKGNILERFSAQQFPDLHSELNLSSLELGDSALYFCASSVVSGTGRTGANVLTFGAGSRLTVL.